Shown below are 26 T cell receptor beta chains from a single sample sequenced in a study of blood T cell repertoires in COVID-19. Data came from immunoSEQ multiplex PCR; TCRdb stores just in-frame clones and leaves some out. Of 80,000 to 100,000 clones in the sample, over 75% are singletons; the top ten hold about 4.1%. Sequencing was performed on peripheral blood. The receptors shown here come from a man aged 55 to 70 with acute or convalescent COVID-19.

This sequence joins TRBV5-1 and TRBJ2-1; 9 nucleotides match TRBD1. The V gene's germline CDR1 is SGHRS and CDR2 YFSETQ. This CDR3 is built from 14 residues. CDR3 DNA sequence: TGCGCTAGTACTCGGGACAGGGAGTACAATGAGCAGTTCTTC. This translates into CASTRDREYNEQFF. Complete variable domain (other parts from reference TRBV5-1 and TRBJ2-1): KAGVTQTPRYLIKTRGQQVTLSCSPISGHRSVSWYQQTPGQGLQFLFEYFSETQRNKGNFPGRFSGRQFSNSRSEMNVSTLELGDSALYLCASTRDREYNEQFFGPGTRLTVL.

V usage is TRBV18 and J usage is TRBJ2-7, with 9 nucleotides matching TRBD2. CDR3 length: 17 amino acids. V shed 5 bases and J 0 bases; nucleotides not matched to a gene: 11. Per germline, CDR1 KGHSH and CDR2 LQKENI. CDR3 in amino acids: CASSSSNSGRPSYEQYF. The CDR3 nucleotides read TGTGCCAGCTCATCATCGAATAGCGGGAGACCCTCCTACGAGCAGTACTTC.

The rearrangement uses TRBV5-4 and TRBJ2-5; a possible D gene is TRBD1 (5 bases). The V and J ends lost 0 bases and 3 bases respectively, with 6 bases between them. This CDR3 is 13 amino acids long. CDR1 SGHNT and CDR2 YYREEE come from the germline V gene (reference sequence). In nucleotides, the CDR3 is TGTGCCAGCAGCTTGGGACAGAAAGAGACCCAGTACTTC. Encoded protein: CASSLGQKETQYF.

This chain links TRBV2 with TRBJ2-7; a possible D gene is TRBD2 (6 bases). In germline, CDR1 is SNHLY, CDR2 FYNNEI. V lost 2 bases and J 7 bases, leaving 18 bases between the germline ends. CDR3 length: 15 residues. CDR3 amino acids: CASSEWGITAGEQYF. DNA for the CDR3: TGTGCCAGCAGTGAATGGGGCATCACGGCGGGAGAGCAGTACTTC.

In nucleotides, the CDR3 is TGTGCCAGCTCACCTCGACAGGGGGCGGTTCTCTCTGGGGCCAACGTCCTGACTTTC. Its translation is CASSPRQGAVLSGANVLTF. The chain links TRBV18 to TRBJ2-6; 10 bases align to TRBD1. The CDR3 consists of 19 residues. Germline values: CDR1 KGHSH, CDR2 LQKENI. V was clipped by 3 bases and J by 0 bases; unmatched bases: 8.

V is TRBV19 and J is TRBJ1-2; TRBD1 aligns across 9 bases. Germline CDR1 LNHDA, CDR2 SQIVND (reference sequence). Trimming at V came to 8 bases and at J to 4 bases, leaving 11 bases not matched to a gene. The CDR3 is 15 amino acids. CDR3 sequence: CASATGQGDSYGYTF. Written as DNA, the CDR3 is TGTGCCAGTGCCACGGGACAGGGCGACTCCTATGGCTACACCTTC.

This chain connects TRBV19 to TRBJ1-1; TRBD1 aligns across 8 bases. The germline V gene has CDR1 LNHDA and CDR2 SQIVND (reference sequence). V dropped 8 bases and J dropped 1; count of bases not matched to a gene: 3. The CDR3 has 13 residues. DNA for the CDR3: TGTGCCAGTTGCGGACAGGGGAACACTGAAGCTTTCTTT. It yields the protein CASCGQGNTEAFF.

CDR3 loop: CATSRATGGPQEQYF. The CDR3, as DNA: TGTGCCACCAGCAGAGCTACGGGAGGGCCTCAAGAGCAGTACTTC. V and J are TRBV15 and TRBJ2-7, with 8 positions matching TRBD2. This CDR3 region has 15 residues. CDR1 LNHNV and CDR2 YYDKDF come from the germline V gene (reference sequence). V lost 1 base and J lost 7; bases outside the gene matches: 9. Variable domain in full (rest from reference TRBV15 and TRBJ2-7): DAMVIQNPRYQVTQFGKPVTLSCSQTLNHNVMYWYQQKSSQAPKLLFHYYDKDFNNEADTPDNFQSRRPNTSFCFLDIRSPGLGDTAMYLCATSRATGGPQEQYFGPGTRLTVT.

Only a few counts were recorded for this clone. The genes are TRBV19 and TRBJ2-3, with D maybe TRBD1 (5 bases). The V gene lost 6 bases and the J gene lost 2 bases, with 9 bases spanning the gap. CDR3 size: 13 residues. Looked up from germline, CDR1 is LNHDA and CDR2 is SQIVND (reference sequence). In nucleotides, the CDR3 is TGTGCCAGTAGCCGACAGTACACAGATACGCAGTATTTT. Its protein is CASSRQYTDTQYF.

The chain links TRBV29-1 to TRBJ2-7; no definite D call. The length of the CDR3 is 13 residues. V was trimmed by 2 bases and J by 4 bases, leaving 12 bases between them. Looked up from germline, CDR1 is SQVTM and CDR2 is ANQGSEA. This CDR3 is CSVEWQDGYEQYF. DNA of the CDR3: TGCAGCGTTGAATGGCAGGATGGGTACGAGCAGTACTTC.

The rearrangement links TRBV15 to TRBJ1-5; D is unresolved. The CDR3 covers 12 residues. Germline assignment: CDR1 LNHNV and CDR2 YYDKDF (reference sequence). V lost 0 bases to trimming and J lost 7 bases, with 4 bases between them. This chain's CDR3 is CATSRDLQPQHF. In DNA form, the CDR3 reads TGTGCCACCAGCAGAGATCTACAGCCCCAGCATTTT.

V usage is TRBV12-3 or TRBV12-4 and J usage is TRBJ1-5; D uncertain. The V end lost 6 bases, the J end lost 7 bases, and 10 bases lay between the germline ends. This CDR3 contains 12 residues. The CDR3, as DNA: TGTGCCAGCAGCCTACTACAACAGCCCCAGCATTTT. This codes for CASSLLQQPQHF.

This rearrangement joins TRBV9 to TRBJ2-2, with 8 bases lining up with TRBD1. The germline V gene encodes CDR1 SGDLS and CDR2 YYNGEE. The junction had 10 bases not matched to a gene; V was cut back by 4 bases and J by 5 bases. The CDR3 has 16 residues. Here the CDR3 DNA reads TGTGCCAGCAGCCCTAGGACAGGGTGGGGAACCGGGGAGCTGTTTTTT. It yields the protein CASSPRTGWGTGELFF.

This chain uses TRBV7-2 with TRBJ2-1; a weak D match, TRBD2 (6 bases). Germline V CDR1 and CDR2: SGHTA, FQGNSA. The CDR3 contains 14 residues. With 10 bases removed from V and 10 bases from J, the gap between germline ends came to 23 bases. The CDR3 reads CATRSLFRDSEQFF. CDR3 nucleotides: TGTGCCACCAGAAGCCTCTTTAGGGACTCCGAGCAGTTCTTC.

CDR3 sequence: CASSQGLSGNANTGELFF. The DNA of the CDR3 is TGTGCCAGCAGCCAAGGGTTAAGCGGAAACGCGAACACCGGGGAGCTGTTTTTT. This chain links TRBV14 with TRBJ2-2; maybe TRBD2 (5 bases). This CDR3 has 18 amino acids. CDR1 and CDR2 (germline): SGHDN, FVKESK. V lost 1 base and J 0 bases, leaving 15 bases between the germline ends.

J is TRBJ2-1 and V is TRBV10-3, with 9 bases fitting TRBD2. CDR1 is ENHRY and CDR2 is SYGVKD in the germline V gene. CDR3 size: 16 residues. V lost 5 bases to trimming and J lost 5 bases; unmatched junction nucleotides: 10. As DNA, the CDR3 is TGTGCCATCAGTTACCCTATAGCGGGAGTTCACAATGAGCAGTTCTTC. Translation: CAISYPIAGVHNEQFF.

The chain has TRBV27 and TRBJ1-6; no clear D gene. The ends were cut back, 10 bases at V and 10 bases at J, with 20 bases in the middle. Germline CDR1 MNHEY, CDR2 SMNVEV (reference sequence). This CDR3 is built from 14 residues. The CDR3 protein is CATRGVAAISPLHF. The CDR3 DNA reads as TGTGCCACGCGCGGAGTGGCAGCCATATCACCCCTCCACTTT.

This chain uses TRBV7-2 with TRBJ1-1; D not resolved. There are 13 residues in the CDR3. Trimming took 1 base from V and 1 from J, leaving 4 bases between them. The germline V gene encodes CDR1 SGHTA and CDR2 FQGNSA. CDR3 residues: CASSLGQNTEAFF. CDR3 bases: TGTGCCAGCAGCTTAGGTCAGAACACTGAAGCTTTCTTT.

With regard to this clone: One junction end does not reproduce the germline sequence, and a read error may be involved. The V call is TRBV13, the J call TRBJ1-1; D gene uncertain. Germline CDR1 PRHDT, CDR2 FYEKMQ (reference sequence). The CDR3 sequence is 12 residues long. CDR3 sequence: CASSLGRTEAFF. The CDR3 nucleotides read TGTGCCAGCAGCCTAGGGAGAACTGAAGCTTTCTTT.

The chain has TRBV11-2 and TRBJ1-2; 7 bases fit TRBD1. Germline CDR1 is SGHAT and CDR2 is FQNNGV. The V segment lost 2 bases and the J segment 8 bases; nucleotides outside the gene matches: 14. CDR3 size: 16 residues. The CDR3 protein is CASSLNARQGMGGYTF. The CDR3 DNA reads as TGTGCCAGCAGCTTAAACGCCAGACAGGGAATGGGGGGCTACACCTTC.

V usage is TRBV5-1 and J usage is TRBJ2-1; the match to TRBD2 covers 12 bases. Germline V CDR1 and CDR2: SGHRS, YFSETQ. This CDR3 is 16 amino acids long. V dropped 4 bases and J dropped 6; count of bases not matched to a gene: 8. CDR3 bases: TGCGCCAGCAGCCCGGGAGGACTAGCGGGGCTCAATGAGCAGTTCTTC. Translation gives CASSPGGLAGLNEQFF.

There are a few counts of this clone. Compared with germline, one end of the junction differs, possibly owing to a read error. The rearrangement uses TRBV7-7 and TRBJ2-7; TRBD2 aligns across 11 bases. Germline lookup yields CDR1 SSHAT and CDR2 FNYEAQ (reference sequence). There are 15 residues in the CDR3. CDR3 nucleotide sequence: TGTGCTAGCAGCCCTGGGACTAGCGGAGTTTACGAGCAGTACTTC. This gives the protein CASSPGTSGVYEQYF.

This clone was counted between two and nine times. The chain has TRBV29-1 and TRBJ1-5; possible D gene TRBD1, 6 bases. With 5 bases removed from V and 6 bases from J, the gap between germline ends came to 11 bases. The CDR3 contains 12 residues. Per germline, CDR1 SQVTM and CDR2 ANQGSEA. In DNA form, the CDR3 reads TGCAGCGTTCGGGGGGCTGGTCAGCCCCAGCATTTT. Amino acid sequence: CSVRGAGQPQHF.

This clone appeared once. The V call is TRBV15, the J call TRBJ2-5; D uncertain. Germline CDR1 LNHNV, CDR2 YYDKDF (reference sequence). This CDR3 contains 11 residues. The germline V and J ends were trimmed by 0 bases and 8 bases, with 4 bases remaining between them. The CDR3 region is CATSRDNTQYF. The DNA of the CDR3 is TGTGCCACCAGCAGAGATAATACCCAGTACTTC.

This rearrangement joins TRBV11-2 to TRBJ2-3; 9 nucleotides agree with TRBD2. V was pared by 1 base and J by 5 bases, with 10 bases of the junction left unmatched. The CDR3 runs to 17 residues. Germline V gene data show CDR1 as SGHAT and CDR2 as FQNNGV. CDR3 sequence reads: CASSLVGSSGTLDTQYF. The CDR3 DNA follows: TGTGCCAGCAGCTTAGTTGGGTCTAGCGGGACTCTAGATACGCAGTATTTT.

CDR3 DNA: TGCAGCGTTGGAGGGATTCTCAGGGGGTCGACTATCTCCTACGAGCAGTACTTC. Translation: CSVGGILRGSTISYEQYF. This chain connects TRBV29-1 to TRBJ2-7, with TRBD1 matching 7 bases. The trim removed 4 bases at V and 0 bases at J, leaving 18 bases unmatched. From germline, CDR1 is SQVTM and CDR2 ANQGSEA. The CDR3 extends over 18 amino acids.